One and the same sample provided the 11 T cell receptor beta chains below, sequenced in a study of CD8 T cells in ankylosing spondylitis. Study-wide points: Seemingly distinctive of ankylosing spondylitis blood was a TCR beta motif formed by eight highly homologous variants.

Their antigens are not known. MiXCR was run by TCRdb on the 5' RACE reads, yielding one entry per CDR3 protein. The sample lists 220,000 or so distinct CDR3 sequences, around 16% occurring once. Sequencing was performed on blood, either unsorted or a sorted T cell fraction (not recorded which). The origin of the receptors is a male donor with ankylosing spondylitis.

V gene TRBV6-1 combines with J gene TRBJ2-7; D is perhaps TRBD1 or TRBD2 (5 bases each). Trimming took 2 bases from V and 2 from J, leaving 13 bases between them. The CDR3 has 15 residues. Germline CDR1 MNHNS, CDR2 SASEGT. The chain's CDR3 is CASSEYEGTPYEQYF. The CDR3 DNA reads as TGTGCCAGCAGTGAATATGAGGGGACCCCCTACGAGCAGTACTTC.

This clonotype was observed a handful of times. The CDR3 bases are TGTGCCACCACGGAGGGTTGGAATCAGCCCCAGCATTTT. This translates into CATTEGWNQPQHF. The chain recombines TRBV19 with TRBJ1-5; D is unclear. The CDR3 has 13 residues. Germline V lookup: CDR1 LNHDA, CDR2 SQIVND (reference sequence). The ends were cut back, 10 bases at V and 4 bases at J, with 14 bases in the middle.

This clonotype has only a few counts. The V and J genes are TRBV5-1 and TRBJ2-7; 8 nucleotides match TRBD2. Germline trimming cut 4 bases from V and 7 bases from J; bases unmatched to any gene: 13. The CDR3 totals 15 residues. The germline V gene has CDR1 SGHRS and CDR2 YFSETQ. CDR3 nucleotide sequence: TGCGCCAGCAGCCTGACGGGACTAGATTTTGAAGAGCAGTACTTC. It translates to CASSLTGLDFEEQYF.

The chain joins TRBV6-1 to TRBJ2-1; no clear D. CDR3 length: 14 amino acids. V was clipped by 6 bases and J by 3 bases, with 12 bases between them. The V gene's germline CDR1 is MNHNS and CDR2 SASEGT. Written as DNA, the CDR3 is TGTGCCAGCAGACCCTTAGAAATCTACAATGAGCAGTTCTTC. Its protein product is CASRPLEIYNEQFF.

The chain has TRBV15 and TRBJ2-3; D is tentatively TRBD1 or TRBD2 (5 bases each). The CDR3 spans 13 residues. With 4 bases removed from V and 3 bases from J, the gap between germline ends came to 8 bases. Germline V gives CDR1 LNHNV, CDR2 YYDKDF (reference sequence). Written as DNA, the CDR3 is TGTGCCACCAGCACAGAGGGGACAGATACGCAGTATTTT. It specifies CATSTEGTDTQYF.

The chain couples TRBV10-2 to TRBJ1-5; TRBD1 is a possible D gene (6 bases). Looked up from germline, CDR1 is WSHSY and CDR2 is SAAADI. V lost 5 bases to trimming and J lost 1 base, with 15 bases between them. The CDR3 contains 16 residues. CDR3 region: CASSKTFDRSNQPQHF. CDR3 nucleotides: TGCGCCAGCAGTAAGACCTTCGACAGGAGCAATCAGCCCCAGCATTTT.

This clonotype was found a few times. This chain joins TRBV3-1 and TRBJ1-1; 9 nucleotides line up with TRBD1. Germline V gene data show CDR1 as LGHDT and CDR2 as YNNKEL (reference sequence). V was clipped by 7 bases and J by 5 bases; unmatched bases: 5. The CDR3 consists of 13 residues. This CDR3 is CASTRQGGTEAFF. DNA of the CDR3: TGTGCCAGCACCCGACAGGGGGGTACTGAAGCTTTCTTT. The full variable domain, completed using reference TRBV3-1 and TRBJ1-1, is DTAVSQTPKYLVTQMGNDKSIKCEQNLGHDTMYWYKQDSKKFLKIMFSYNNKELIINETVPNRFSPKSPDKAHLNLHINSLELGDSAVYFCASTRQGGTEAFFGQGTRLTVV.

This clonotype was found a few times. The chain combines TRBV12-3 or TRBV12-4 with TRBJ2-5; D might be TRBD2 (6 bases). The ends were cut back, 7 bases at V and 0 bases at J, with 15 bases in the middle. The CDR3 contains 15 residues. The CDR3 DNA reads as TGTGCCAGCACCCCGGGACTTGCGTACCAAGAGACCCAGTACTTC. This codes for CASTPGLAYQETQYF.

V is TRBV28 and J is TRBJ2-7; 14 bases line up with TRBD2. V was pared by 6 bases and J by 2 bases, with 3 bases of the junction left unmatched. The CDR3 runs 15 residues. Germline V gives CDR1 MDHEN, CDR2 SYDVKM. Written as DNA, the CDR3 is TGTGCCAGCAGCCAGGGACTAGCGGGGGCCTACGAGCAGTACTTC. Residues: CASSQGLAGAYEQYF. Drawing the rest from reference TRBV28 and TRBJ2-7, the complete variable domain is DVKVTQSSRYLVKRTGEKVFLECVQDMDHENMFWYRQDPGLGLRLIYFSYDVKMKEKGDIPEGYSVSREKKERFSLILESASTNQTSMYLCASSQGLAGAYEQYFGPGTRLTVT.

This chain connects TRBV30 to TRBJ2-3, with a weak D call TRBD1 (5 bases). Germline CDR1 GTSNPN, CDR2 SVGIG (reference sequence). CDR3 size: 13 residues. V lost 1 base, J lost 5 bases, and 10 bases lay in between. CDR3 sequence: CAWSDSTGDTQYF. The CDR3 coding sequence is TGTGCCTGGAGTGACAGTACAGGAGATACGCAGTATTTT.

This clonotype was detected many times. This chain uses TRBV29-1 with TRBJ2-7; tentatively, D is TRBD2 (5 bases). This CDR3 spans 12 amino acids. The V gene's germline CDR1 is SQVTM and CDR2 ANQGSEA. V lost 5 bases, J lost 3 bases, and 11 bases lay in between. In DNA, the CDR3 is TGCAGCGTTTGGTCCGGACTCTACGAGCAGTACTTC. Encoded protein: CSVWSGLYEQYF.